The source of this T cell receptor (beta chain) is a study of beta chain features in type 1 diabetes. Expressed TCRB transcripts were sequenced because the isolated RNA had all been reverse transcribed beforehand. TCRdb keeps only in-frame clones here, not all; method: immunoSEQ multiplex PCR. Of about 350,000 clones listed, 15% to 20% are singletons. This clone showed up just a few times. This CDR3 region has 15 residues. Trimming removed 4 bases from V and 3 bases from J, with 14 bases in between. Germline values: CDR1 SGHKS, CDR2 YYEKEE (reference sequence). Sequencing used naive CD4+ T cells from blood. The receptor was isolated from a young woman in good health. The chain couples TRBV5-5 to TRBJ1-5; D is unclear. The DNA for the CDR3 is TGTGCCAGCAGCCGTATATTCGGGGACAATCAGCCCCAGCATTTT. Its translation: CASSRIFGDNQPQHF.